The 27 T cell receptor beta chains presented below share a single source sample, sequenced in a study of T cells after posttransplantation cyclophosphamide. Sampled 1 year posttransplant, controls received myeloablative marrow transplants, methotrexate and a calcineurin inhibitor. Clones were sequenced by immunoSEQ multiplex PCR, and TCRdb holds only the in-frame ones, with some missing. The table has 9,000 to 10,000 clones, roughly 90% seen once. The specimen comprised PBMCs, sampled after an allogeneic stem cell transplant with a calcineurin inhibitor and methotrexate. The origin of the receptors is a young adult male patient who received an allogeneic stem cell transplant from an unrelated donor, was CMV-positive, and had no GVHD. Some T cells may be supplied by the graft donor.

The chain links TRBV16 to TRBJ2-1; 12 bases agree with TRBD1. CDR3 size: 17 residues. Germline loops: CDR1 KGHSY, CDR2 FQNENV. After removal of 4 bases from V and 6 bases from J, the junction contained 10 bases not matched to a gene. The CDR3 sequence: CASSRVPGTGGSNEQFF. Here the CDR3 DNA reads TGTGCCAGCAGCCGAGTCCCCGGGACAGGGGGCTCCAATGAGCAGTTCTTC.

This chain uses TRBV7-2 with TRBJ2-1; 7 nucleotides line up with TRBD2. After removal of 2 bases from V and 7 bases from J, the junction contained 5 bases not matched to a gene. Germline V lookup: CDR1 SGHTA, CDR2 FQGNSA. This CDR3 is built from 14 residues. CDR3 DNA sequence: TGTGCCAGCAGCTTACGTTGGGGGGGGAATGAGCAGTTCTTC. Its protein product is CASSLRWGGNEQFF. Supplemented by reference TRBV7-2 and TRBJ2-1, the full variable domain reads GAGVSQSPSNKVTEKGKDVELRCDPISGHTALYWYRQSLGQGLEFLIYFQGNSAPDKSGLPSDRFSAERTGGSVSTLTIQRTQQEDSAVYLCASSLRWGGNEQFFGPGTRLTVL.

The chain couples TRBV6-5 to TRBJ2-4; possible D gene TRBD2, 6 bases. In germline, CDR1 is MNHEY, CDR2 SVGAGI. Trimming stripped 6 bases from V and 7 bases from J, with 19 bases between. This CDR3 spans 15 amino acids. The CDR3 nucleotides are TGTGCCAGCAGCCCCAGCCGGAGGGCCAGGAACATTCAGTACTTC. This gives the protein CASSPSRRARNIQYF.

This CDR3 reads CASSVEGRGDTGELFF. The CDR3 DNA is TGTGCCAGCAGCGTAGAGGGCCGGGGGGATACCGGGGAGCTGTTTTTT. V usage is TRBV9 and J usage is TRBJ2-2, with 7 bases identical to TRBD2. Germline CDR1 and CDR2: SGDLS and YYNGEE. The CDR3 covers 16 residues. Losses at the gene ends were 0 bases for V and 5 bases for J; bases not matched to a gene: 7. The full variable domain, its missing parts supplied by reference TRBV9 and TRBJ2-2, is DSGVTQTPKHLITATGQRVTLRCSPRSGDLSVYWYQQSLDQGLQFLIQYYNGEERAKGNILERFSAQQFPDLHSELNLSSLELGDSALYFCASSVEGRGDTGELFFGEGSRLTVL.

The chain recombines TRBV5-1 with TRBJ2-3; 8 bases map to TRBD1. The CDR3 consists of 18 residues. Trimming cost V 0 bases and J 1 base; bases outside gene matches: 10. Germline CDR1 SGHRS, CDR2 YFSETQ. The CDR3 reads CASSLAGFSTGGTDTQYF. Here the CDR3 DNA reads TGCGCCAGCAGCTTGGCCGGGTTTTCGACAGGGGGCACAGATACGCAGTATTTT.

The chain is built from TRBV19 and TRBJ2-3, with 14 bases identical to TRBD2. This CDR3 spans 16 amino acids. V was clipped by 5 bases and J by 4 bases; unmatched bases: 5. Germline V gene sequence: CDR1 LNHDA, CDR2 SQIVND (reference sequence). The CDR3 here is CASSLTSGRASDTQYF. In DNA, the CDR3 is TGTGCCAGTAGTTTGACTAGCGGGAGGGCGTCAGATACGCAGTATTTT.

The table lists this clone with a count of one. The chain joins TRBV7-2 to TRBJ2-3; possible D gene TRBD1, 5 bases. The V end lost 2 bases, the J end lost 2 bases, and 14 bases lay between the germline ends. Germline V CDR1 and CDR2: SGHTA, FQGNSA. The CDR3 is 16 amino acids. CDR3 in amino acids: CASSLFGSRATDTQYF. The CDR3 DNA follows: TGTGCCAGCAGCTTATTTGGTTCCAGGGCCACAGATACGCAGTATTTT.

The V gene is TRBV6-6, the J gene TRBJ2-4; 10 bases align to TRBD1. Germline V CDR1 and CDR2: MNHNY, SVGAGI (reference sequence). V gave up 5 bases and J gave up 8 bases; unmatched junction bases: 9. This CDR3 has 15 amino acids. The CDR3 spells CASSLMTGGKDIQYF. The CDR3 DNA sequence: TGTGCCAGCAGTCTTATGACAGGGGGCAAGGACATTCAGTACTTC.

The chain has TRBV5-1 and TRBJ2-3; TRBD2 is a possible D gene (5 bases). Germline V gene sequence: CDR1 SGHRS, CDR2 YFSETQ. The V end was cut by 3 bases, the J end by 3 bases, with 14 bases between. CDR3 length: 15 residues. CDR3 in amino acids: CASSYQADQTDTQYF. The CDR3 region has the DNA TGCGCCAGCAGCTACCAAGCGGATCAGACAGATACGCAGTATTTT.

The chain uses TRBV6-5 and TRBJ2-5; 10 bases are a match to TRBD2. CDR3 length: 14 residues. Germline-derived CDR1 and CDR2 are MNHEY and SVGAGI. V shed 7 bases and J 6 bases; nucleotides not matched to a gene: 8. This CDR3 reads CASNLAGDVKTQYF. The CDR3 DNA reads TGTGCCAGCAATCTAGCGGGAGACGTAAAGACCCAGTACTTC.

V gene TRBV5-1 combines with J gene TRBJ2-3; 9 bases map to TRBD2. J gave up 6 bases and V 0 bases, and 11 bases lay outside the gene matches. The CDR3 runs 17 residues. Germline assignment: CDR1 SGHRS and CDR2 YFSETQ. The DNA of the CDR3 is TGCGCCAGCAGCTTGGCGTACGCGGGAGGGGGCTACGATACGCAGTATTTT. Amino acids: CASSLAYAGGGYDTQYF.

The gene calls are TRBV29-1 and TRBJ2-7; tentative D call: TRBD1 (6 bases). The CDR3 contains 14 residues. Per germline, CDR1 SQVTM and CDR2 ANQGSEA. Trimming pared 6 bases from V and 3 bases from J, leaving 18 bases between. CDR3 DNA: TGCAGCGTCCTCCCGGACAGAGATTTCTACGAGCAGTACTTC. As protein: CSVLPDRDFYEQYF.

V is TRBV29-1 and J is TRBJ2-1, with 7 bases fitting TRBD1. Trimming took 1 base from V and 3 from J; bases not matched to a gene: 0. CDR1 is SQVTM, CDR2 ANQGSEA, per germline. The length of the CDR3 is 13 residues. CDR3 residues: CSVEGDSYNEQFF. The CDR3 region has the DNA TGCAGCGTTGAAGGGGACAGCTACAATGAGCAGTTCTTC.

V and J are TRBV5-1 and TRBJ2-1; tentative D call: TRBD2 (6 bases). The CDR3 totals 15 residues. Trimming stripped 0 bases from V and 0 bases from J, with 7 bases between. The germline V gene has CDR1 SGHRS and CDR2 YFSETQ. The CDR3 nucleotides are TGCGCCAGCAGCTTGGACGGGAGCTCCTACAATGAGCAGTTCTTC. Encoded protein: CASSLDGSSYNEQFF.

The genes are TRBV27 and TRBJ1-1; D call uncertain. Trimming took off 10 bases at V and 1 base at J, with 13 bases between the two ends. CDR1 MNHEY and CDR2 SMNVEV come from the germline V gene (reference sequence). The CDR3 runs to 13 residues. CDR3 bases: TGTGCCACCCTCAGACGGGGGAACACTGAAGCTTTCTTT. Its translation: CATLRRGNTEAFF.

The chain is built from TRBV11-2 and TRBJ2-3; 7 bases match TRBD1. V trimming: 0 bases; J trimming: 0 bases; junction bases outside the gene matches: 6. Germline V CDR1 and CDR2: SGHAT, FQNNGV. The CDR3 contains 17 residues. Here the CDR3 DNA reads TGTGCCAGCAGCTTAGATCGTTGGGGACAGAGCACAGATACGCAGTATTTT. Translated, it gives CASSLDRWGQSTDTQYF.

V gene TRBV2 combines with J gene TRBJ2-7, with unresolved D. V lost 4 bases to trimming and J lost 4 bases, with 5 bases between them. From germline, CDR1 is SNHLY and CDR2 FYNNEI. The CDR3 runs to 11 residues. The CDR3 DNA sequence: TGTGCCAGCAGTGGACTTTACGAGCAGTACTTC. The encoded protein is CASSGLYEQYF.

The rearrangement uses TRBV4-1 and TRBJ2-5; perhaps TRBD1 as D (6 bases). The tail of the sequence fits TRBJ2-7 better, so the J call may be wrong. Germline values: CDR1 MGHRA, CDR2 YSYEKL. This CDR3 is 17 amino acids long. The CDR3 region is CASSLQKTGYSSYEQYF. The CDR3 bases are TGCGCCAGCAGCCTCCAAAAGACAGGTTATAGCTCCTACGAGCAGTACTTC.

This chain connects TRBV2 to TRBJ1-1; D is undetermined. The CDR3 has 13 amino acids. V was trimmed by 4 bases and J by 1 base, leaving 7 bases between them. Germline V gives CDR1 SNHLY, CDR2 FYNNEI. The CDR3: CASSAGSNTEAFF. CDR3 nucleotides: TGTGCCAGCAGTGCGGGGTCGAACACTGAAGCTTTCTTT.

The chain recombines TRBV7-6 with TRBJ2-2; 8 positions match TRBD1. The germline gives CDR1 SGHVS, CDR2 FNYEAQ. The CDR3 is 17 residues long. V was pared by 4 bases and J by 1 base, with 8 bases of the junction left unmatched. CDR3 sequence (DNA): TGTGCCAGCAGCTGGGACAGGAACCACGGGAACACCGGGGAGCTGTTTTTT. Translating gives CASSWDRNHGNTGELFF.

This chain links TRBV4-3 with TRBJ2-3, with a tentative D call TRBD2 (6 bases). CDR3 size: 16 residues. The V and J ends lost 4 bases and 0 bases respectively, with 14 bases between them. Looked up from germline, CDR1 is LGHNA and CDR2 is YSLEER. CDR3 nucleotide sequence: TGCGCCAGCAGCCCTATGGCCGGGACTAGCACAGATACGCAGTATTTT. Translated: CASSPMAGTSTDTQYF.

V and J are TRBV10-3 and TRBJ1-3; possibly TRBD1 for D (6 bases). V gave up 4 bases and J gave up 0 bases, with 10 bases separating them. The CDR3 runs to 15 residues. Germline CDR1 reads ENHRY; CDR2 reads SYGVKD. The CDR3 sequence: CAISARDNSGNTIYF. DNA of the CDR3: TGTGCCATCAGTGCCCGGGACAACTCTGGAAACACCATATATTTT.

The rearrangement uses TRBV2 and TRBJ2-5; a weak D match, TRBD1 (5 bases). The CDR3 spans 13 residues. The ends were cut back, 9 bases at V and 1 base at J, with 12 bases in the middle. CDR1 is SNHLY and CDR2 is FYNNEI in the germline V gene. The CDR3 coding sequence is TGTGCCAGGACCACAGGAAGCCAAGAGACCCAGTACTTC. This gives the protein CARTTGSQETQYF.

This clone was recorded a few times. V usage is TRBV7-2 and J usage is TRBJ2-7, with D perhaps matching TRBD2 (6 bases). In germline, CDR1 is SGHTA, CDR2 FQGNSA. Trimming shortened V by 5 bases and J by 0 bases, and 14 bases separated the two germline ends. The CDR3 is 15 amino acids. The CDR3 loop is CASSTASDRSYEQYF. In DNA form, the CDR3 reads TGTGCCAGCAGCACTGCTAGCGACCGCTCCTACGAGCAGTACTTC. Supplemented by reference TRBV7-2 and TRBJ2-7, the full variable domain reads GAGVSQSPSNKVTEKGKDVELRCDPISGHTALYWYRQSLGQGLEFLIYFQGNSAPDKSGLPSDRFSAERTGGSVSTLTIQRTQQEDSAVYLCASSTASDRSYEQYFGPGTRLTVT.

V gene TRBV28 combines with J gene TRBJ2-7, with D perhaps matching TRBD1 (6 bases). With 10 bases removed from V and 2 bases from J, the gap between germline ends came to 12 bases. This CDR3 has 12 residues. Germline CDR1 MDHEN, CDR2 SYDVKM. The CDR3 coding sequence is TGTGCCATCAAGGGGGAAACCTACGAGCAGTACTTC. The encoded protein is CAIKGETYEQYF.

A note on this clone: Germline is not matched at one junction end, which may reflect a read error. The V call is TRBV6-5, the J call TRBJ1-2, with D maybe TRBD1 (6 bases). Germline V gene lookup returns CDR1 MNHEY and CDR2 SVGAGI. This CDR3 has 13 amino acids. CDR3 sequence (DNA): TGCGCTGCAGCGGGGGCGCGGGTATATGGCTACACCTTC. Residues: CAAAGARVYGYTF.

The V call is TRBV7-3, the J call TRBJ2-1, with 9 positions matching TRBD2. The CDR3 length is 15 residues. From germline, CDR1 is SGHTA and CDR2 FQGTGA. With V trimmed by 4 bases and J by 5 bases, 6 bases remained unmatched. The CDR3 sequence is CASSYYSGSHNEQFF. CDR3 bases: TGTGCCAGCAGCTACTATAGCGGGAGCCACAATGAGCAGTTCTTC.